Below are 15 T cell receptor beta chains sequenced from a single sample in a study of blood T cell repertoires in COVID-19. Clones were sequenced by immunoSEQ multiplex PCR, and TCRdb holds only the in-frame ones, with some missing. The sample shows hundreds of thousands of clones, 65% to 85% of them seen only once. Sequenced input: PBMCs or T cells enriched from blood (not recorded which). The receptors derive from a middle-aged woman who had recovered from COVID-19.

V gene TRBV28 combines with J gene TRBJ1-2; 9 bases line up with TRBD1. The CDR3 has 14 amino acids. Trimming removed 8 bases from V and 4 bases from J; junction bases left unmatched: 8. Looked up from germline, CDR1 is MDHEN and CDR2 is SYDVKM. CDR3 protein: CASGSTGGSYGYTF. The CDR3 bases are TGTGCCAGCGGATCAACAGGGGGCAGCTATGGCTACACCTTC.

The chain recombines TRBV24-1 with TRBJ2-1; 12 nucleotides match TRBD2. Germline values: CDR1 KGHDR, CDR2 SFDVKD. The CDR3 is made up of 15 amino acids. The V segment lost 5 bases and the J segment 9 bases; nucleotides outside the gene matches: 7. The chain's CDR3 is CATSGLAGGLGEQFF. The CDR3 bases are TGTGCCACCAGTGGTCTAGCGGGAGGGCTGGGTGAGCAGTTCTTC.

This clone has only a few counts. J is TRBJ2-1 and V is TRBV9, with TRBD2 identical over 7 bases. The CDR3 has 16 amino acids. The germline gives CDR1 SGDLS, CDR2 YYNGEE. Unmatched junction bases numbered 5, after V lost 2 bases and J lost 0 bases. This chain's CDR3 is CASSVSGGSSYNEQFF. DNA of the CDR3: TGTGCCAGCAGCGTTTCGGGGGGTAGCTCCTACAATGAGCAGTTCTTC.

This chain uses TRBV3-1 (or the pseudogene TRBV3-2) with TRBJ2-7; 9 bases are shared with TRBD2. CDR3 size: 16 residues. V lost 6 bases to trimming and J lost 1 base; unmatched junction nucleotides: 10. CDR1 and CDR2 (germline): LGHDT, YNNKEL (reference sequence). CDR3 in DNA: TGTGCCAGCAGAGGTCGCATTAGCGGGGGATCCTACGAGCAGTACTTC. The encoded protein is CASRGRISGGSYEQYF.

V gene TRBV6-2 or TRBV6-3 combines with J gene TRBJ1-3; tentatively, D is TRBD1 (6 bases). Trimming pared 0 bases from V and 2 bases from J, leaving 11 bases between. Germline V lookup: CDR1 MNHEY, CDR2 SVGEGT. The CDR3 totals 16 residues. CDR3 region: CASSYSPGHPGNTIYF. In nucleotides, the CDR3 is TGTGCCAGCAGTTACTCGCCGGGACACCCTGGAAACACCATATATTTT.

J is TRBJ2-1 and V is TRBV30, with D perhaps TRBD2 (6 bases). The V end lost 2 bases, the J end lost 8 bases, and 22 bases lay between the germline ends. The CDR3 covers 16 residues. Germline V gene sequence: CDR1 GTSNPN, CDR2 SVGIG (reference sequence). CDR3 nucleotide sequence: TGTGCCTGGAGTTCCCTGGCGGGACTCTCCAGGTATGAGCAGTTCTTC. It is translated as CAWSSLAGLSRYEQFF.

This clone was detected a few times. This chain connects TRBV11-2 to TRBJ1-2; D is unresolved. Germline V lookup: CDR1 SGHAT, CDR2 FQNNGV. V lost 1 base and J lost 1, with 7 bases in between. This CDR3 spans 14 amino acids. CDR3 in amino acids: CASSLGNSNYGYTF. For the CDR3, the DNA is TGTGCCAGCAGCTTAGGGAACAGTAACTATGGCTACACCTTC.

This clone was counted once. This sequence joins TRBV6-5 and TRBJ1-1, with D unresolved. In germline, CDR1 is MNHEY, CDR2 SVGAGI. The CDR3 contains 14 residues. V was clipped by 2 bases and J by 6 bases, with 13 bases between them. The CDR3 region has the DNA TGTGCCAGCAGTTACGGGAGGGCGTGGTCTGAAGCTTTCTTT. Encoded protein: CASSYGRAWSEAFF.

The genes are TRBV7-9 and TRBJ1-1, with D hard to call. V shed 8 bases and J shed 1 base, with 5 bases lying between them. From germline, CDR1 is SEHNR and CDR2 FQNEAQ (reference sequence). CDR3 length: 11 residues. The CDR3 nucleotides read TGTGCCAGCGCGGGGAACACTGAAGCTTTCTTT. Translated, it gives CASAGNTEAFF.

The chain is built from TRBV5-8 and TRBJ1-2, with 7 bases aligning to TRBD1. Germline CDR1 is SGHTS and CDR2 is YDEGEE. Trimming at V came to 3 bases and at J to 2 bases, leaving 7 bases not matched to a gene. The CDR3 has 15 amino acids. The CDR3 protein is CASSSPTGRNYGYTF. CDR3 nucleotides: TGTGCCAGCAGCTCACCGACAGGGCGCAACTATGGCTACACCTTC.

The V and J genes are TRBV5-1 and TRBJ2-7; D is undetermined. Germline CDR1 and CDR2: SGHRS and YFSETQ. Trimming shortened V by 2 bases and J by 0 bases, and 6 bases separated the two germline ends. The CDR3 is 13 residues long. The CDR3 reads CASSFENSYEQYF. CDR3 sequence (DNA): TGCGCCAGCAGCTTCGAGAACTCCTACGAGCAGTACTTC.

The gene calls are TRBV7-2 and TRBJ2-2; a weak D match, TRBD2 (6 bases). The CDR3 length is 13 residues. The V end lost 6 bases, the J end lost 4 bases, and 9 bases lay between the germline ends. Germline values: CDR1 SGHTA, CDR2 FQGNSA. CDR3: CASRGGPTGELFF. For the CDR3, the DNA is TGTGCCAGCAGAGGAGGGCCCACCGGGGAGCTGTTTTTT.

This clone was counted once. The V gene is TRBV3-1 (or the pseudogene TRBV3-2), the J gene TRBJ2-1; TRBD2 agrees at 14 bases. CDR1 and CDR2 from the germline V gene are LGHDT and YNNKEL (reference sequence). This CDR3 contains 16 residues. J gave up 7 bases and V 3 bases, and 5 bases lay outside the gene matches. CDR3 sequence: CASSHGTSGSVNEQFF. CDR3 nucleotides: TGTGCCAGCAGCCACGGGACTAGCGGGAGTGTGAATGAGCAGTTCTTC.

The J gene is TRBJ2-5, the V gene TRBV5-5; 14 bases are shared with TRBD2. Germline loops: CDR1 SGHKS, CDR2 YYEKEE (reference sequence). With V trimmed by 2 bases and J by 4 bases, 7 bases remained unmatched. This CDR3 contains 17 residues. CDR3 protein: CASSFGTSGSQGETQYF. CDR3 sequence (DNA): TGTGCCAGCAGCTTTGGGACTAGCGGGAGTCAGGGAGAGACCCAGTACTTC.

V gene TRBV7-9 combines with J gene TRBJ2-1, with TRBD2 matching 8 bases. V lost 4 bases and J lost 8; bases outside the gene matches: 7. Germline V gives CDR1 SEHNR, CDR2 FQNEAQ (reference sequence). The CDR3 sequence is 14 residues long. The CDR3 is CASSSGLGLHEQFF. DNA of the CDR3: TGTGCCAGCAGCTCGGGACTAGGCCTTCATGAGCAGTTCTTC.